This section outlines one TCR beta chain sequence together with its context. The sample is drawn from a study of blood T cell repertoires in COVID-19. Study information: Samples taken during acute and convalescent COVID-19 were collected in the United States, Italy and Spain. Nucleic acid was either cDNA or gDNA, and it came from T cells, B-cell-depleted T cells, or PBMCs.

In the original workflow: Amplification with reference gene primers provided the estimates of nucleated cell counts. Using immunoSEQ multiplex PCR, the repertoire was profiled, and TCRdb retains in-frame clones only, with some absent. That table furnishes V, J and clone size, whereas the DNA furnished D and trimming. The table has 95,000 to 150,000 clones, 80% seen once. Per germline, CDR1 MDHEN and CDR2 SYDVKM. This CDR3 has 15 residues. V shed 4 bases and J 4 bases; nucleotides not matched to a gene: 6. The sequenced sample was peripheral blood. This TCR derives from a man between 60 and 70 years old with active or convalescent COVID-19. The V and J genes are TRBV28 and TRBJ2-3; 9 positions agree with TRBD1. CDR3 amino acids: CASSSPGQGSDTQYF. The CDR3 DNA reads TGTGCCAGCAGTTCCCCGGGACAGGGATCAGATACGCAGTATTTT. Full variable domain (remainder filled in from reference TRBV28 and TRBJ2-3): DVKVTQSSRYLVKRTGEKVFLECVQDMDHENMFWYRQDPGLGLRLIYFSYDVKMKEKGDIPEGYSVSREKKERFSLILESASTNQTSMYLCASSSPGQGSDTQYFGPGTRLTVL.